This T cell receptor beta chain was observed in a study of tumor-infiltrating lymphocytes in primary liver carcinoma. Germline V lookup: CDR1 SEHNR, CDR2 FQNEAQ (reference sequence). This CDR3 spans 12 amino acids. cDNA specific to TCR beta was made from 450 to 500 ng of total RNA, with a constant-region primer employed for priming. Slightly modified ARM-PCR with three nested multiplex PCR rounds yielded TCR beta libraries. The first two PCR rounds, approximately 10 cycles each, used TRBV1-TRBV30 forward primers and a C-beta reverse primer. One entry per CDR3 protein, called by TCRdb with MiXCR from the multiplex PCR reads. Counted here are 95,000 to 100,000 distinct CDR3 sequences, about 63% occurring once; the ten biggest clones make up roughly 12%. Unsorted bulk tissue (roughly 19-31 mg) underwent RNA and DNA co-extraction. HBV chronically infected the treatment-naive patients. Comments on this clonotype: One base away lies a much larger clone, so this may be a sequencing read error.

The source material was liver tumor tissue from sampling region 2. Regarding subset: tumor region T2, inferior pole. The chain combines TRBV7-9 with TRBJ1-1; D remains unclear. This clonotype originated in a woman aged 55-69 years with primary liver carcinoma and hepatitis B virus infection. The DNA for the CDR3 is TGTCCCAGCAGCTTCGGGGAAATGGTAGCTTTCTTT. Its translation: CPSSFGEMVAFF.